This paragraph covers one T cell receptor beta chain sequence. This sample is part of a study of blood T cell repertoires in COVID-19. Germline CDR1 is MGHRA and CDR2 is YSYEKL. The CDR3 covers 15 residues. The germline V and J ends were trimmed by 0 bases and 3 bases, with 12 bases remaining between them. Data came from immunoSEQ multiplex PCR; TCRdb stores just in-frame clones and leaves some out. The sample has roughly 500,000 clones, around 89% seen once; the top ten hold 1.5% to 2%. The gene calls are TRBV4-1 and TRBJ2-7; D may be TRBD1 (6 bases). This sequence originates from a woman aged 40 to 49 who had recovered from COVID-19. Sample: PBMCs or T cells enriched from blood (not recorded which). The CDR3 coding sequence is TGCGCCAGCAGCCAAGATAGTGACAGGAGCTACGAGCAGTACTTC. Its translation: CASSQDSDRSYEQYF.